The 13 T cell receptor beta chains below all came from one sample that was sequenced in a study of blood T cell repertoires in COVID-19. TCRdb keeps only in-frame clones here, not all; method: immunoSEQ multiplex PCR. The data contain 190,000 or so clones, around 90% of them seen just once; the ten biggest clones take up about 0.66%. The sample consisted of peripheral blood. The receptors were gathered from a man aged 45-65 years with acute or convalescent COVID-19.

The chain recombines TRBV14 with TRBJ2-1; 7 bases are shared with TRBD1. Germline values: CDR1 SGHDN, CDR2 FVKESK. V gave up 1 base and J gave up 7 bases; unmatched junction bases: 10. This CDR3 has 16 amino acids. The CDR3 sequence: CASSQARDRGRNEQFF. The DNA of the CDR3 is TGTGCCAGCAGCCAAGCCCGGGACAGAGGGAGAAATGAGCAGTTCTTC.

The genes are TRBV2 and TRBJ2-1; perhaps TRBD2 as D (5 bases). Trimming took 6 bases from V and 5 from J, leaving 14 bases between them. The CDR3 spans 14 residues. From germline, CDR1 is SNHLY and CDR2 FYNNEI. CDR3 amino acids: CASRLSRGDNEQFF. CDR3 sequence (DNA): TGTGCCAGCAGATTATCTCGGGGAGACAATGAGCAGTTCTTC.

This clone was detected once. This chain links TRBV19 with TRBJ1-6, with 7 positions matching TRBD1. The ends lost 5 bases at V and 10 bases at J; junction bases unmatched: 5. This CDR3 spans 13 amino acids. Germline CDR1 reads LNHDA; CDR2 reads SQIVND (reference sequence). DNA of the CDR3: TGTGCCAGTAGTGCCTCGACAGGGTCACCCCTCCACTTT. This translates into CASSASTGSPLHF.

The chain combines TRBV7-2 with TRBJ2-7; 11 bases fit TRBD2. Looked up from germline, CDR1 is SGHTA and CDR2 is FQGNSA. Trimming took 3 bases from V and 6 from J; bases not matched to a gene: 7. The CDR3 runs 15 residues. CDR3 sequence (DNA): TGTGCCAGCAGCTTCACTAGCGGGGGAATGTCCGAGCAGTACTTC. Protein: CASSFTSGGMSEQYF.

The gene calls are TRBV29-1 and TRBJ2-7, with 11 bases lining up with TRBD2. CDR3 length equals 14 residues. V shed 4 bases and J 6 bases; nucleotides not matched to a gene: 8. CDR1 is SQVTM and CDR2 is ANQGSEA in the germline V gene. The DNA for the CDR3 is TGCAGCGTTGTGGGGACTAGCGGTAGTACCGAGCAGTACTTC. Translating gives CSVVGTSGSTEQYF.

The chain joins TRBV28 to TRBJ1-6; TRBD1 aligns across 7 bases. Per germline, CDR1 MDHEN and CDR2 SYDVKM. V gave up 6 bases and J gave up 7 bases; unmatched junction bases: 9. CDR3 length: 15 residues. CDR3 DNA sequence: TGTGCCAGCAGACCGACAGGGCTAGGAAATTCACCCCTCCACTTT. Amino acid sequence: CASRPTGLGNSPLHF.

The chain links TRBV6-5 to TRBJ1-2; 7 nucleotides match TRBD1. J gave up 4 bases and V 0 bases, and 2 bases lay outside the gene matches. This CDR3 contains 14 residues. Germline CDR1 reads MNHEY; CDR2 reads SVGAGI. CDR3 in DNA: TGTGCCAGCAGTTACTCAGGGGGCCTCTATGGCTACACCTTC. Encoded protein: CASSYSGGLYGYTF.

The chain links TRBV7-3 to TRBJ2-1; 8 bases match TRBD1. The V gene's germline CDR1 is SGHTA and CDR2 FQGTGA. The CDR3 loop spans 14 amino acids. V gave up 5 bases and J gave up 5 bases; unmatched junction bases: 5. The CDR3 here is CASSRDRRHNEQFF. The CDR3 region has the DNA TGTGCCAGCAGCCGGGACAGGCGACACAATGAGCAGTTCTTC.

Details on this clone: One end of the junction fails to match germline, which may point to a read error. This rearrangement joins TRBV7-6 to TRBJ2-5, with 9 bases matching TRBD2. The CDR3 is made up of 14 amino acids. CDR1 and CDR2 (germline): SGHVS, FNYEAQ. CDR3 sequence (DNA): TGTGCCAGCACCTTAAAGGCGGGAGGGGAGACCCAGTACTTC. Translated, it gives CASTLKAGGETQYF.

The chain has TRBV5-1 and TRBJ2-1, with 7 bases aligning to TRBD2. This CDR3 comprises 16 residues. CDR1 is SGHRS, CDR2 YFSETQ, per germline. The V and J ends lost 4 bases and 5 bases, in that order; junction bases with no gene match: 12. The CDR3 sequence is CASSRVVGGYHNEQFF. The DNA for the CDR3 is TGCGCCAGCAGCCGGGTTGTGGGAGGGTACCACAATGAGCAGTTCTTC.

J is TRBJ1-2 and V is TRBV4-1; a possible D gene is TRBD1 (6 bases). The germline V gene has CDR1 MGHRA and CDR2 YSYEKL. V was clipped by 1 base and J by 2 bases, with 17 bases between them. This CDR3 region has 17 residues. The CDR3 bases are TGCGCCAGCAGCCAAGTAATCATCTTCACAGGGAACTATGGCTACACCTTC. Its protein is CASSQVIIFTGNYGYTF.

This clone has a single count. The genes are TRBV6-2 or TRBV6-3 and TRBJ2-7, with D unresolved. CDR3 length: 13 residues. Trimming took off 2 bases at V and 4 bases at J, with 9 bases between the two ends. Germline CDR1 reads MNHEY; CDR2 reads SVGEGT. Written as DNA, the CDR3 is TGTGCCAGCAGTTACCGAGAGATATACGAGCAGTACGTC. This sequence encodes CASSYREIYEQYV.

The genes are TRBV7-3 and TRBJ2-3, with 15 bases lining up with TRBD2. V lost 4 bases and J lost 6; bases outside the gene matches: 2. From germline, CDR1 is SGHTA and CDR2 FQGTGA. The CDR3 has 15 residues. Written as DNA, the CDR3 is TGTGCCAGCAGCTCGGGGACTAGCGGGAGGGATACGCAGTATTTT. Residues: CASSSGTSGRDTQYF.